The 22 T cell receptor beta chains in this list originate from one sample, sequenced in a study of blood T cell repertoires in COVID-19 (dated by TCRdb to the early 2020s). The protocol used for the library was the immunoSEQ multiplex PCR assay. TCRdb obtained this table from immuneACCESS and retained in-frame rearrangements with V and J assigned. These tables miss some clones; where compared with another copy, unresolved V genes account for less than half of the shortfall, and the remainder is unexplained. This sample comprises 130,000 to 150,000 clones, 84% of them detected only once. The top ten constitute approximately 4.6% of the sample. Sequenced input: peripheral blood. These TCRs come from a human donor in a cohort sampled during active COVID-19.

In its sample, this clone was seen once. The CDR3 region has the DNA TGTGCCAGCAGTTCTGGACAGTACGCCGGGGAGCTGTTTTTT. It translates to CASSSGQYAGELFF. The chain recombines TRBV28 with TRBJ2-2, with D possibly being TRBD1 (6 bases). Trimming removed 4 bases at V and 6 bases at J, with 12 bases between. The length of the CDR3 is 14 residues. Germline CDR1 and CDR2: MDHEN and SYDVKM.

The genes are TRBV11-3 and TRBJ2-2, with TRBD2 matching 9 bases. This CDR3 contains 20 residues. V was clipped by 1 base and J by 0 bases; unmatched bases: 12. The germline V gene encodes CDR1 SGHNT and CDR2 YENEEA. The CDR3 DNA follows: TGTGCCAGCAGCTTAGTGTCTTGGCGGGGGGGCGGCCCGAACACCGGGGAGCTGTTTTTT. Protein: CASSLVSWRGGGPNTGELFF.

This clone has at least ten counts. The rearrangement links TRBV5-1 to TRBJ2-5, with 7 bases that match TRBD1. The ends lost 5 bases at V and 3 bases at J; junction bases unmatched: 4. The germline V gene has CDR1 SGHRS and CDR2 YFSETQ. The CDR3 extends over 13 amino acids. The CDR3 DNA reads TGCGCCAGCAGGTATACAGGGGAAGAGACCCAGTACTTC. The encoded protein is CASRYTGEETQYF.

This chain connects TRBV5-1 to TRBJ1-2; 10 bases are a match to TRBD1. CDR3 length: 14 amino acids. Germline-derived CDR1 and CDR2 are SGHRS and YFSETQ. J was trimmed by 8 bases and V by 6 bases; bases with no gene match: 10. The chain's CDR3 is CASNPGQGDRGYTF. DNA of the CDR3: TGCGCCAGCAACCCCGGACAGGGGGACCGGGGCTACACCTTC.

J is TRBJ2-3 and V is TRBV5-6; D perhaps matches TRBD2 (5 bases). The CDR3 runs to 16 residues. Germline CDR1 is SGHDT and CDR2 is YYEEEE. Trimming took 0 bases from V and 0 from J, leaving 11 bases between them. CDR3 coding DNA: TGTGCCAGCAGCTTGGCACTAGACGAAAGCACAGATACGCAGTATTTT. Its protein is CASSLALDESTDTQYF.

V and J are TRBV2 and TRBJ2-2; 7 bases match TRBD1. Germline V gives CDR1 SNHLY, CDR2 FYNNEI. CDR3 length equals 15 residues. After removal of 6 bases from V and 0 bases from J, the junction contained 4 bases not matched to a gene. CDR3 amino acids: CASRTGTANTGELFF. The CDR3 nucleotides read TGTGCCAGCAGAACCGGGACAGCGAACACCGGGGAGCTGTTTTTT.

This clone showed up just once. J is TRBJ2-3 and V is TRBV30, with TRBD2 as a possible D gene (5 bases). V lost 3 bases and J lost 5, with 12 bases in between. The CDR3 loop spans 13 amino acids. The germline gives CDR1 GTSNPN, CDR2 SVGIG (reference sequence). CDR3 protein: CAWSPGVEDTQYF. The CDR3 bases are TGTGCCTGGAGCCCCGGGGTAGAAGATACGCAGTATTTT.

The sample holds one count of this clone. At one of its ends the junction is not consistent with the germline gene, which may arise from a read error. The chain uses TRBV12-3 or TRBV12-4 and TRBJ2-4; TRBD1 matches 7 bases. The CDR3 extends over 13 amino acids. The CDR3 sequence is CASSLTPTGLLHF. Written as DNA, the CDR3 is TGTGCCAGCAGTTTGACCCCGACAGGGCTTTTACACTTC.

V is TRBV28 and J is TRBJ1-5; no clear D. V was shortened by 6 bases and J by 7 bases, with 22 bases between the two germline ends. Germline CDR1 MDHEN, CDR2 SYDVKM. The CDR3 sequence is 16 residues long. The CDR3 DNA is TGTGCCAGCAGCCTCCCCTTGCCACCCGGAGGCCAGCCCCAGCATTTT. Protein: CASSLPLPPGGQPQHF.

The rearrangement joins TRBV5-1 to TRBJ1-3; no clear D gene. The CDR3 consists of 14 residues. With 3 bases removed from V and 1 base from J, the gap between germline ends came to 8 bases. From germline, CDR1 is SGHRS and CDR2 YFSETQ. The CDR3 region has the DNA TGCGCCAGCAGCTCTTCCCAGTCTGGAAACACCATATATTTT. Its protein is CASSSSQSGNTIYF. Full variable domain (rest looked up from reference TRBV5-1 and TRBJ1-3): KAGVTQTPRYLIKTRGQQVTLSCSPISGHRSVSWYQQTPGQGLQFLFEYFSETQRNKGNFPGRFSGRQFSNSRSEMNVSTLELGDSALYLCASSSSQSGNTIYFGEGSWLTVV.

This clone was seen more than once but under ten times. The chain joins TRBV21-1 to TRBJ2-7; the listed D gene, TRBD1, was not tested against the DNA. TRBV21-1 constitutes a pseudogene. CDR3 length equals 16 residues. The CDR3 loop is CASSPTQPGQYYEQYF. CDR3 nucleotides: TGTGCCAGCAGCCCTACCCAGCCGGGACAGTATTACGAGCAGTACTTC.

The chain recombines TRBV5-4 with TRBJ2-3, with 10 bases aligning to TRBD2. This CDR3 spans 17 amino acids. The germline CDR1 and CDR2 sequences are SGHNT and YYREEE (reference sequence). Germline trimming cut 5 bases from V and 1 base from J; bases unmatched to any gene: 10. CDR3 in amino acids: CASSSNTGTSGTDTQYF. DNA of the CDR3: TGTGCCAGCAGTTCCAATACCGGGACTAGCGGCACAGATACGCAGTATTTT.

The chain recombines TRBV28 with TRBJ2-3, with TRBD2 identical over 9 bases. J gave up 2 bases and V 4 bases, and 4 bases lay outside the gene matches. The CDR3 length is 15 residues. Germline values: CDR1 MDHEN, CDR2 SYDVKM. The CDR3 here is CASSSPSGTTDTQYF. CDR3 coding DNA: TGTGCCAGCAGTTCCCCTAGCGGGACCACAGATACGCAGTATTTT.

This clone was found many times. The chain carries TRBV9 and TRBJ1-1, with D possibly TRBD1 on 6 matching bases. This CDR3 has 15 amino acids. The germline V gene encodes CDR1 SGDLS and CDR2 YYNGEE. V lost 4 bases and J 4 bases, leaving 17 bases between the germline ends. In nucleotides, the CDR3 is TGTGCCAGCAGCCCCCGGGCCAGGGGTGGCACTGAAGCTTTCTTT. Its protein is CASSPRARGGTEAFF. The full variable domain, completed using reference TRBV9 and TRBJ1-1, is DSGVTQTPKHLITATGQRVTLRCSPRSGDLSVYWYQQSLDQGLQFLIQYYNGEERAKGNILERFSAQQFPDLHSELNLSSLELGDSALYFCASSPRARGGTEAFFGQGTRLTVV.

The CDR3 nucleotides are TGTGCCAGCAGCTTAAGAGCGGAAACTACAGATACGCAGTATTTT. Protein sequence: CASSLRAETTDTQYF. The chain is built from TRBV11-3 and TRBJ2-3; TRBD2 might be the D (5 bases). Trimming shortened V by 2 bases and J by 3 bases, and 12 bases separated the two germline ends. The CDR3 has 15 amino acids. Germline CDR1 reads SGHNT; CDR2 reads YENEEA.

V is TRBV27 and J is TRBJ2-7; 9 bases map to TRBD1. Germline V gives CDR1 MNHEY, CDR2 SMNVEV (reference sequence). The V gene end was trimmed by 6 bases and the J gene end by 0 bases; junction bases not matched to a gene: 6. This CDR3 is built from 15 residues. CDR3 protein: CASSSRGQGSYEQYF. The CDR3 nucleotides are TGTGCCAGCAGCAGCCGGGGACAGGGCTCCTACGAGCAGTACTTC.

J is TRBJ2-1 and V is TRBV6-4; 7 bases match TRBD1. Germline loops: CDR1 MRHNA, CDR2 SNTAGT. V lost 0 bases and J lost 7; bases outside the gene matches: 15. The CDR3 loop spans 18 amino acids. This chain's CDR3 is CASSDSDVSDRVANEQFF. The DNA for the CDR3 is TGTGCCAGCAGTGACTCGGACGTGAGCGACAGGGTTGCGAATGAGCAGTTCTTC.

This chain links TRBV7-9 with TRBJ1-1; D gene uncertain. V shed 3 bases and J shed 5 bases, with 13 bases lying between them. CDR3 length equals 14 residues. The germline CDR1 and CDR2 sequences are SEHNR and FQNEAQ (reference sequence). DNA for the CDR3: TGTGCCAGCAGCTTCAGTTCTCGGGATACTGAAGCTTTCTTT. This sequence encodes CASSFSSRDTEAFF. The complete variable domain, with remaining parts taken from reference TRBV7-9 and TRBJ1-1, reads DTGVSQNPRHKITKRGQNVTFRCDPISEHNRLYWYRQTLGQGPEFLTYFQNEAQLEKSRLLSDRFSAERPKGSFSTLEIQRTEQGDSAMYLCASSFSSRDTEAFFGQGTRLTVV.

The rearrangement uses TRBV28 and TRBJ2-4, with D possibly TRBD1 on 7 matching bases. Germline loops: CDR1 MDHEN, CDR2 SYDVKM. The CDR3 is 19 amino acids. V was cut by 8 bases and J by 0 bases, with 26 bases left in between. DNA of the CDR3: TGTGCCAGCGGGGACTTCCGGGACAGAAAAATTCTAGCCAAAAACATTCAGTACTTC. Protein: CASGDFRDRKILAKNIQYF.

V usage is TRBV7-2 and J usage is TRBJ2-1; a possible D gene is TRBD2 (7 bases). The length of the CDR3 is 15 residues. Germline V CDR1 and CDR2: SGHTA, FQGNSA. Trimming removed 0 bases from V and 8 bases from J, with 14 bases in between. CDR3 in DNA: TGTGCCAGCAGCTTAGCTCCGGGGGAGGGGGATGAGCAGTTCTTC. Protein: CASSLAPGEGDEQFF.

V and J are TRBV12-3 or TRBV12-4 and TRBJ1-5; 7 nucleotides match TRBD1. V gave up 5 bases and J gave up 7 bases; unmatched junction bases: 5. The CDR3 is 13 amino acids. CDR3 region: CASSRQGGQPQHF. CDR3 DNA: TGTGCCAGCAGTAGACAGGGAGGCCAGCCCCAGCATTTT.

In this sample, this clone turned up once. V gene TRBV2 combines with J gene TRBJ2-1, with D hard to call. Trimming stripped 6 bases from V and 4 bases from J, with 13 bases between. The CDR3 has 14 residues. Per germline, CDR1 SNHLY and CDR2 FYNNEI. This chain's CDR3 is CASSTPYRYNEQFF. CDR3 DNA: TGTGCCAGCAGCACGCCTTACCGGTACAATGAGCAGTTCTTC.